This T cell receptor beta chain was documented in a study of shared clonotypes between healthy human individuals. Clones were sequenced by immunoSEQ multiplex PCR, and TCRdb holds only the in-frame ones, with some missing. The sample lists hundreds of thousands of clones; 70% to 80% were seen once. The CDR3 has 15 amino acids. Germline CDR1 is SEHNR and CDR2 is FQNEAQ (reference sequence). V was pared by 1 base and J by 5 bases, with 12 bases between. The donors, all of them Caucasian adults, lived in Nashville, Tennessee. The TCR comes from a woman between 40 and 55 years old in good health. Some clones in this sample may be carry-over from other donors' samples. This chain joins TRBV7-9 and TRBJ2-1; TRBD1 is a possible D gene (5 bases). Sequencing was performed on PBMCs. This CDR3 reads CASSLGTNRNNEQFF. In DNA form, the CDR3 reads TGTGCCAGCAGCTTAGGGACAAATCGTAACAATGAGCAGTTCTTC.